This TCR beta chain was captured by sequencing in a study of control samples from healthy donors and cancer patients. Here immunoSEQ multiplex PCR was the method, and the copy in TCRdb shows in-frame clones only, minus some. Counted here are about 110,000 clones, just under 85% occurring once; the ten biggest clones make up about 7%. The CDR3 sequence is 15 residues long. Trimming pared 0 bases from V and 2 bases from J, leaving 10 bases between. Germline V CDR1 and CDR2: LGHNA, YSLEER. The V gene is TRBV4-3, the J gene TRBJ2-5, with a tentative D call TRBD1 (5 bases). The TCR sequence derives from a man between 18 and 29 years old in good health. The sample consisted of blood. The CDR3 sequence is CASSQDYRGQETQYF. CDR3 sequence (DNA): TGCGCCAGCAGCCAAGATTATAGGGGACAAGAGACCCAGTACTTC.